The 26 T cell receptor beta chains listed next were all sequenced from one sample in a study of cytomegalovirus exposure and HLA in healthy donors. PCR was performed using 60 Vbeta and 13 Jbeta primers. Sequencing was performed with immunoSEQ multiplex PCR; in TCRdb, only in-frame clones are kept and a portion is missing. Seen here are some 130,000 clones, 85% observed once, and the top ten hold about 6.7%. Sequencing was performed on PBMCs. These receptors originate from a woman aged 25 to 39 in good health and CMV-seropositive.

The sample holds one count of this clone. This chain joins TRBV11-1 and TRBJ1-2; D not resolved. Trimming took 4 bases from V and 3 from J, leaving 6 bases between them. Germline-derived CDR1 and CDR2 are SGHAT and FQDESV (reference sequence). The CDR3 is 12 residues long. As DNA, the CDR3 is TGTGCCAGCAGCTACGGGGACTATGGCTACACCTTC. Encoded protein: CASSYGDYGYTF.

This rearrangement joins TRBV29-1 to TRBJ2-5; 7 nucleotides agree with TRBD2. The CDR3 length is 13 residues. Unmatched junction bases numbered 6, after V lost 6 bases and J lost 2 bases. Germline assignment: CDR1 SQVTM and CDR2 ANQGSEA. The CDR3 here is CSVLSSGQETQYF. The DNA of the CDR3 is TGCAGCGTGCTATCTAGCGGTCAAGAGACCCAGTACTTC.

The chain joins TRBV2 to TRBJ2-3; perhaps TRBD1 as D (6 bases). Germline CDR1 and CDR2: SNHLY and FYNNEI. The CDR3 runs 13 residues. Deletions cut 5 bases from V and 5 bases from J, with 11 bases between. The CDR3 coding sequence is TGTGCCAGCAGTCCAGGGGTAGGAGATACGCAGTATTTT. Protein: CASSPGVGDTQYF.

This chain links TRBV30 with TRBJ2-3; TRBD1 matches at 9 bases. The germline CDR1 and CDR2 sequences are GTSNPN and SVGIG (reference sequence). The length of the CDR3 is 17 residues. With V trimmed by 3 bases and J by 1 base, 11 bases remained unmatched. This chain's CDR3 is CAWRGVGGQGGTDTQYF. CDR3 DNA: TGTGCCTGGAGGGGGGTCGGGGGACAGGGAGGCACAGATACGCAGTATTTT. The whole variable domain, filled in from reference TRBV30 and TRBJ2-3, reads SQTIHQWPATLVQPVGSPLSLECTVEGTSNPNLYWYRQAAGRGLQLLFYSVGIGQISSEVPQNLSASRPQDRQFILSSKKLLLSDSGFYLCAWRGVGGQGGTDTQYFGPGTRLTVL.

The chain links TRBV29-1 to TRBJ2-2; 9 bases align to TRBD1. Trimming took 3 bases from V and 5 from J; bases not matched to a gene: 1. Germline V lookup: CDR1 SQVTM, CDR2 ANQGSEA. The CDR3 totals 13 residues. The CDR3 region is CSVEGQGTGELFF. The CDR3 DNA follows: TGCAGCGTTGAGGGACAGGGAACCGGGGAGCTGTTTTTT.

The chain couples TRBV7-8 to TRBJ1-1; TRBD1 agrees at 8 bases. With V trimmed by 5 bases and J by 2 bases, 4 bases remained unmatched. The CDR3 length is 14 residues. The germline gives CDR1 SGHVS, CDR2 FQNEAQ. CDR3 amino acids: CASSLTGGNTEAFF. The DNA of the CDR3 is TGTGCCAGCAGCCTCACAGGGGGTAACACTGAAGCTTTCTTT.

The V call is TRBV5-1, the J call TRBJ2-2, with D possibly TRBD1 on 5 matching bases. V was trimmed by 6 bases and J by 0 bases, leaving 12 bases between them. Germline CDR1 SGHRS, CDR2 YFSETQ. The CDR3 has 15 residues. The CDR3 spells CASTVTDSNTGELFF. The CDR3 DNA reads TGCGCCAGCACCGTGACAGACTCGAACACCGGGGAGCTGTTTTTT.

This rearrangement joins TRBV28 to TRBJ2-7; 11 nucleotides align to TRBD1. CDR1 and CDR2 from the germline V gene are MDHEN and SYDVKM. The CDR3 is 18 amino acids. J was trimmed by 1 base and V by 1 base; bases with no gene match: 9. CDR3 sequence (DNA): TGTGCCAGCAGTTTATCTTATCCGGGACAGGGGGAATCCTACGAGCAGTACTTC. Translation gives CASSLSYPGQGESYEQYF.

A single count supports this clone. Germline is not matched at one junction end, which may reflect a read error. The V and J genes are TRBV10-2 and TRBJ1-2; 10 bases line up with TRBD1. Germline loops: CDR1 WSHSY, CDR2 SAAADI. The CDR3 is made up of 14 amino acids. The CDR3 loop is CASSGGTGAYGHTF. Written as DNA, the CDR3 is TGCGCCAGCAGTGGGGGGACAGGGGCCTATGGCCACACCTTC.

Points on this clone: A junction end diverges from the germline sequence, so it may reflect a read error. The CDR3 is CASSLGGDRGLF. CDR3 coding DNA: TGTGCCAGCAGCTTAGGTGGGGACAGGGGCCTCTTC. V gene TRBV7-2 combines with J gene TRBJ2-1; 10 bases align to TRBD1. CDR1 and CDR2 from the germline V gene are SGHTA and FQGNSA. The CDR3 has 12 residues.

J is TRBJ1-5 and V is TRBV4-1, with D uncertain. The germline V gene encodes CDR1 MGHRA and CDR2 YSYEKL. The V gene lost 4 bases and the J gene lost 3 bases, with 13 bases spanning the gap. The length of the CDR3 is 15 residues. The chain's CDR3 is CASSLLGLPNQPQHF. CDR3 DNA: TGCGCCAGCAGCCTGTTAGGACTGCCCAATCAGCCCCAGCATTTT.

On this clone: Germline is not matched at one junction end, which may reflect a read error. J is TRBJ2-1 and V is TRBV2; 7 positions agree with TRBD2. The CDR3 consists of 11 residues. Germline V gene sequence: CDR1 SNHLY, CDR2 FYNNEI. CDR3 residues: CASSEPAGRIF. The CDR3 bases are TGTGCCAGCAGTGAACCAGCGGGGAGGATCTTC.

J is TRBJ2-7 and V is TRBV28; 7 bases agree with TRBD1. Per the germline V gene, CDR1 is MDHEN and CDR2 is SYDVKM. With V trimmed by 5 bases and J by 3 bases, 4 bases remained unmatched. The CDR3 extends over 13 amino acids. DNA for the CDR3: TGTGCCAGCAGTAGGGACAGCCGCTACGAGCAGTACTTC. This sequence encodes CASSRDSRYEQYF.

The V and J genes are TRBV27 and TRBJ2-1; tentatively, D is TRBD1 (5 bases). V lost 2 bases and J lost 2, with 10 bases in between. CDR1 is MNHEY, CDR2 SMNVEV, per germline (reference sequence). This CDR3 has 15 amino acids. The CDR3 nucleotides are TGTGCCAGCAGTTTACCTGGACAACCCTACAATGAGCAGTTCTTC. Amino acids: CASSLPGQPYNEQFF.

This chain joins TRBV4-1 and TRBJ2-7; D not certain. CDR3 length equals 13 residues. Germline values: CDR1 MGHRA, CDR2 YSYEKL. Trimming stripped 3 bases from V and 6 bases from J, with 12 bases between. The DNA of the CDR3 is TGCGCCAGCAGCCAGTCTCAGTCACGCGAGCAGTACTTC. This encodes CASSQSQSREQYF.

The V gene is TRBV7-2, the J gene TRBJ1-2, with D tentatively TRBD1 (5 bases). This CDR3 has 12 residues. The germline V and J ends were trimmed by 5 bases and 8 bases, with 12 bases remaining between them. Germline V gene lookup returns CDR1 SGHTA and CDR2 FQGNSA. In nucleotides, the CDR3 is TGTGCCAGCAGCACAGACAGAGGAGGCTACACCTTC. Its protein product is CASSTDRGGYTF. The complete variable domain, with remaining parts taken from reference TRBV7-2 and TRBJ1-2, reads GAGVSQSPSNKVTEKGKDVELRCDPISGHTALYWYRQSLGQGLEFLIYFQGNSAPDKSGLPSDRFSAERTGGSVSTLTIQRTQQEDSAVYLCASSTDRGGYTFGSGTRLTVV.

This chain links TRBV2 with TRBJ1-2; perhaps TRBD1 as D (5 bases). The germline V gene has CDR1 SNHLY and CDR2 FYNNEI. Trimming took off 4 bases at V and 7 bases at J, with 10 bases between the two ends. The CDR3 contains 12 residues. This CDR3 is CASSAGTPGYTF. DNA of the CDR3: TGTGCCAGCAGTGCCGGGACTCCTGGCTACACCTTC.

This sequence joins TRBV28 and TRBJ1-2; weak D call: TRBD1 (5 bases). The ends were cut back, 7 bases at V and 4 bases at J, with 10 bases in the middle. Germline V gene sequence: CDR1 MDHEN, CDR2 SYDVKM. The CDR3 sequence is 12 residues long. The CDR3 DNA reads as TGTGCCAGCACCAGGGCTAGCTATGGCTACACCTTC. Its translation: CASTRASYGYTF.

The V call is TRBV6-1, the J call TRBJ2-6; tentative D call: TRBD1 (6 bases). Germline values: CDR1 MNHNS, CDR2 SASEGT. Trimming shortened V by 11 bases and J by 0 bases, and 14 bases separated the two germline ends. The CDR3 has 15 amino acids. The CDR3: CAFSTGISGANVLTF. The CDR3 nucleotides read TGTGCCTTTTCAACAGGGATCTCTGGGGCCAACGTCCTGACTTTC.

In DNA form, the CDR3 reads TGTGCCAGCAGCTTACAGGGATGGGGCTACACCTTC. It is translated as CASSLQGWGYTF. This chain uses TRBV5-6 with TRBJ1-2; possible D gene TRBD1, 6 bases. The CDR3 loop spans 12 amino acids. Germline lookup yields CDR1 SGHDT and CDR2 YYEEEE. With 2 bases removed from V and 8 bases from J, the gap between germline ends came to 10 bases.

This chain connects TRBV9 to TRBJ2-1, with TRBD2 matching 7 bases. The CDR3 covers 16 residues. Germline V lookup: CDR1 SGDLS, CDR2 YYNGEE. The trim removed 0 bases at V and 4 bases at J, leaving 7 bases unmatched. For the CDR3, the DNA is TGTGCCAGCAGCGTAGAGGGAGGGACTACTTACAATGAGCAGTTCTTC. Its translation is CASSVEGGTTYNEQFF.

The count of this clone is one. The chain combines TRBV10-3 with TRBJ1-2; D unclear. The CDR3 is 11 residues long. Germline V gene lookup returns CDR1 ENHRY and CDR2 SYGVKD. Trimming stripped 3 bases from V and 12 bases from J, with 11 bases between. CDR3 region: CAISDGSRDTF. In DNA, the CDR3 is TGTGCCATCAGTGATGGCAGTCGGGACACCTTC.

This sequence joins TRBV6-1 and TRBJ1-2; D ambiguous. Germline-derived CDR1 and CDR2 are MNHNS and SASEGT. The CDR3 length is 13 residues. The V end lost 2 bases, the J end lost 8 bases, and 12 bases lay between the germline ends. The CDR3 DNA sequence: TGTGCCAGCAGTGAAAATGTACGCGGCGGCTACACCTTC. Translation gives CASSENVRGGYTF.

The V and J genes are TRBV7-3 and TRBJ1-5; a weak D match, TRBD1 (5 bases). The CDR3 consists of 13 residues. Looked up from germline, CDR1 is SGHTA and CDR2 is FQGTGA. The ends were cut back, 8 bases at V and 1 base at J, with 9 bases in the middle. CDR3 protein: CASGGGSNQPQHF. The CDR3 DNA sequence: TGTGCCAGCGGGGGGGGGAGCAATCAGCCCCAGCATTTT.

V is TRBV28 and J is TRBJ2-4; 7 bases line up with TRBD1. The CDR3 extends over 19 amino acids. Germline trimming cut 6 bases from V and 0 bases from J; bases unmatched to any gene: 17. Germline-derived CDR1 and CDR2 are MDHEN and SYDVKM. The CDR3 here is CASRDPGQPREIAKNIQYF. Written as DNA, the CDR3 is TGTGCCAGCAGGGACCCGGGACAGCCTAGGGAGATAGCCAAAAACATTCAGTACTTC.

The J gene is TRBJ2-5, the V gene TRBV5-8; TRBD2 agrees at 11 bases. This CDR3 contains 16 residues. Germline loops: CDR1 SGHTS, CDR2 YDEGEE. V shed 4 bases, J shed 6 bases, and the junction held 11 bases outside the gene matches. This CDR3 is CASSIGGASGRKTQYF. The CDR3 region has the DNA TGTGCCAGCAGCATTGGTGGGGCTAGCGGGAGGAAGACCCAGTACTTC.